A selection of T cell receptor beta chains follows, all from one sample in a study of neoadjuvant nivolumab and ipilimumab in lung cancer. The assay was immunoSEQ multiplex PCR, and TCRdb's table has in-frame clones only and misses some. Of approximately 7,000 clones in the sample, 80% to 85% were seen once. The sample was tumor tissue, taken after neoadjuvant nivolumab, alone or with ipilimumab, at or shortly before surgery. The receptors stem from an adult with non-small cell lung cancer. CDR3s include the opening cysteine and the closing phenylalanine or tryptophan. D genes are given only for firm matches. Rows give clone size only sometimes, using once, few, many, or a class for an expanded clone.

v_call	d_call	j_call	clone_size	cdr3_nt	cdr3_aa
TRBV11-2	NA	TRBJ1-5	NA	TGTGCCAGCAGCTTAGGAATAGGGTTTGGCAATCAGCCCCAGCATTTT	CASSLGIGFGNQPQHF
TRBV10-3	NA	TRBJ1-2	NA	TGTGCCATCAGTGACTCCACAGGCCCCTATGGCTACACCTTC	CAISDSTGPYGYTF
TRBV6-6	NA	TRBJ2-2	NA	TGTGCCAGCAGGCGGGGGCTAGGCGGGGAGCTGTTTTTT	CASRRGLGGELFF
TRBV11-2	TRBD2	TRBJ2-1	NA	TGTGCCAGCAGAGGGACTAGCGGGGGGGCCTTATACAATGAGCAGTTCTTC	CASRGTSGGALYNEQFF
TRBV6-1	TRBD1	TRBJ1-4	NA	TGTGCCAGCAGTGAAGAGGGGGCCGGGGTCGTAGCACTGTTTTTT	CASSEEGAGVVALFF
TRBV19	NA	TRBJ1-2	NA	TGTGCCAGTAGTATAGACAGGACCCTTTCGGGCTACACCTTC	CASSIDRTLSGYTF
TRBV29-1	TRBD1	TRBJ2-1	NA	TGCAGCGTTGCGGGACAGGAGCAGTTCTTC	CSVAGQEQFF
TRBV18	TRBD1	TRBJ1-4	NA	TGTGCCAGCTCACCGGGACAGGCTAGTAATGAAAAACTGTTTTTT	CASSPGQASNEKLFF
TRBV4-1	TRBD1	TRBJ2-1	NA	TGCGCCAGCAGCCTCGGGACAGGGGATCCCTACAATGAGCAGTTCTTC	CASSLGTGDPYNEQFF
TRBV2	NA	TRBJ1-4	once	TGTGCCAGCAGTGACGATGGGTACGGAAAACTGTTTTTT	CASSDDGYGKLFF
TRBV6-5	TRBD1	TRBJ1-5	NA	TGTGCCAGCAGGACAGGGGGCCCGGATCAGCCCCAGCATTTT	CASRTGGPDQPQHF
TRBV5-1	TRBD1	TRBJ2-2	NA	TGCGCCAGCAGCGACAGGGGTACCGGGGAGCTGTTTTTT	CASSDRGTGELFF
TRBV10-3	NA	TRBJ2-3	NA	TGTGCCATCAGTGATAGCAGGGAGGTTAGGGATACGCAGTATTTT	CAISDSREVRDTQYF
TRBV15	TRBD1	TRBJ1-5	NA	TGTGCCACCAGTACCCGGGACAGGGGAAGCAATCAGCCCCAGCATTTT	CATSTRDRGSNQPQHF
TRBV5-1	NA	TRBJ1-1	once	TGCGCCAGCAGCACCGGGGCCAGGGTTGGCACTGAAGCTTTCTTT	CASSTGARVGTEAFF
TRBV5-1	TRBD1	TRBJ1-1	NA	TGCGCCAGCAGACGAACAGGACAGGGTTCCGGTGAAGCTTTCTTT	CASRRTGQGSGEAFF
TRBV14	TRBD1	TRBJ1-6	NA	TGTGCCAGCAGCCAGGGACAGGGGAGCTCCTATAATTCACCCCTCCACTTT	CASSQGQGSSYNSPLHF
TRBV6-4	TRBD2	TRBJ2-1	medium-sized	TGTGCCAGCAGTCCGTCTTTTGGCGGGGGTTACAATGAGCAGTTCTTC	CASSPSFGGGYNEQFF
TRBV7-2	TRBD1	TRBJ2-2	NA	TGTGCCAGCAGCTGGGACAGGAAGTCCGGGGAGCTGTTTTTT	CASSWDRKSGELFF
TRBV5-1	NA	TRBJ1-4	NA	TGCGCCAGCAGCAGGGACGGAAATGAAAAACTGTTTTTT	CASSRDGNEKLFF
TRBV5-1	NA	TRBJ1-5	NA	TGCGCCAGCAGCTTGGGCGCGGATCAGCCCCAGCATTTT	CASSLGADQPQHF
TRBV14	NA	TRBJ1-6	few	TGTGCCAGCAGCCACCGGGCCTCTAATTCACCCCTCCACTTT	CASSHRASNSPLHF
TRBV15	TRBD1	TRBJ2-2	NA	TGTGCCACCAGCAAAGGACCCCGACAGGGAGCCACCGGGGAGCTGTTTTTT	CATSKGPRQGATGELFF
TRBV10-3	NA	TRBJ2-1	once	TGTGCCATCAGTGATGCCCGTGAGCAGTTCTTC	CAISDAREQFF
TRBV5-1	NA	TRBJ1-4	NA	TGCGCCAGCAGCTCCGACGGTGCAACTAATGAAAAACTGTTTTTT	CASSSDGATNEKLFF
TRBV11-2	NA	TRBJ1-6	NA	TGTGCCAGCAGCCGCTATACGGGGTCTAATTCACCCCTCCACTTT	CASSRYTGSNSPLHF
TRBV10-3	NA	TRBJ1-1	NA	TGTGCCATCAGAGACAGCATGAACACTGAAGCTTTCTTT	CAIRDSMNTEAFF
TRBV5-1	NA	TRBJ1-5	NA	TGCGCCAGCAGCCTCGATAGCAATCAGCCCCAGCATTTT	CASSLDSNQPQHF
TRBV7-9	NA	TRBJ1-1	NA	TGTGCCAGCGTCCAGGGAAACACTGAAGCTTTCTTT	CASVQGNTEAFF
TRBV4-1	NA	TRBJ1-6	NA	TGCGCCAGCAGCCAAGAGACAGCTAGCTCCTATAATTCACCCCTCCACTTT	CASSQETASSYNSPLHF
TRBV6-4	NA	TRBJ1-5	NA	TGTGCCAGCAGTGAAGAGGACAGAACAGCTCAGCCCCAGCATTTT	CASSEEDRTAQPQHF
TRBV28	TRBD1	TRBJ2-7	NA	TGTGCCAGCAAAGGTCTCGGGGGACAGGACTACGAGCAGTACTTC	CASKGLGGQDYEQYF
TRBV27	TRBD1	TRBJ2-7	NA	TGTGCCAGCACCCGGACAGGGGATCCTTTCTACGAGCAGTACTTC	CASTRTGDPFYEQYF
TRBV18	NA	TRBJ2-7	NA	TGTGCCAGCTCACCTGGCTCCTACGAGCAGTACTTC	CASSPGSYEQYF
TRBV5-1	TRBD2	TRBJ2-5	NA	TGCGCCAGCAGCTTGGCCCTAGCGGGGAACCAAGAGACCCAGTACTTC	CASSLALAGNQETQYF
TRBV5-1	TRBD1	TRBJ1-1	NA	TGCGCCAGCAGCTCTTTGACAGGGGGTAAGGTGAACACTGAAGCTTTCTTT	CASSSLTGGKVNTEAFF
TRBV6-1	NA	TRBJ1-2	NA	TGTGCCAGCAAGCAAGGGCAAACGGGGACCTTC	CASKQGQTGTF
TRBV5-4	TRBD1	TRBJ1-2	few	TGTGCCAGCTCCTCGACAGGGGGCGAAGGCTACACCTTC	CASSSTGGEGYTF
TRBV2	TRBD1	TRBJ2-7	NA	TGTGCCAGCAGTAAGGACAGGAGCTCCTACGAGCAGTACTTC	CASSKDRSSYEQYF
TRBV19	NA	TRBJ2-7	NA	TGTGCCAGTAGACCCGGACGGAATACCTACGAGCAGTACTTC	CASRPGRNTYEQYF
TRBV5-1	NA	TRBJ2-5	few	TGCGCCAGCGCTCTCGAAGGGGGGGCCGGGGAGACCCAGTACTTC	CASALEGGAGETQYF
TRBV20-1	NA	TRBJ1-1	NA	TGCGGAGGGGAGGGGAACACTGAAGCTTTCTTT	CGGEGNTEAFF
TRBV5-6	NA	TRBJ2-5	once	TGTGCCAGCAGCTCCGGGGCCTACCAAGAGACCCAGTACTTC	CASSSGAYQETQYF
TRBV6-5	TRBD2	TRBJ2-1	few	TGTGCCAGCAGTTACGGGAGGGGCAATGAGCAGTTCTTC	CASSYGRGNEQFF
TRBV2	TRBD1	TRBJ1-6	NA	TGTGCCAGCAGCCCGGACAGGGGTGGGTCACCCCTCCACTTT	CASSPDRGGSPLHF
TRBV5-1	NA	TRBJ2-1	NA	TGCGCCAGCAGCTCCGACATCCGGTTGGGGCAGTTCTTC	CASSSDIRLGQFF
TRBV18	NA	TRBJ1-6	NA	TGTGCCAGCTCACCAGGGGAATCACCCCTCCACTTT	CASSPGESPLHF
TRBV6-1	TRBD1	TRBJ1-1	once	TGTGCCAGCACCAGGGGGGAGAACACTGAAGCTTTCTTT	CASTRGENTEAFF
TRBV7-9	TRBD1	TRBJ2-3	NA	TGTGCCAGCAGCCCGCAGGGGGCGCGCACAGATACGCAGTATTTT	CASSPQGARTDTQYF
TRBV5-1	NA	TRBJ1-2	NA	TGCGCCAGCAGCCGGGACCCGGGACTCTATGGCTACACCTTC	CASSRDPGLYGYTF
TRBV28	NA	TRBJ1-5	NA	TGTGCCAGCAGTTTAGGGGGGATGGGCGGTCAGCCCCAGCATTTT	CASSLGGMGGQPQHF
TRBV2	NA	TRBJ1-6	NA	TGTGCCGGACGACCTCGGGATTCACCCCTCCACTTT	CAGRPRDSPLHF
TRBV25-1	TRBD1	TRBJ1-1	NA	TGTGCCAGCAGTTTGGGACAGCAGACTGAAGCTTTCTTT	CASSLGQQTEAFF
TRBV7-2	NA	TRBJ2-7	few	TGTGCCAGCAGCCCGTCCCGGTTCGGGGCTGGCGAGCAGTACTTC	CASSPSRFGAGEQYF
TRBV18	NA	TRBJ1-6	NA	TGTGCCAGCTCACAGTCTTCAGGGATCGGCTCACCCCTCCACTTT	CASSQSSGIGSPLHF
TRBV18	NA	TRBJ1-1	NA	TGTGCCAGCTCACCATTACCAGGGGACGACACTGAAGCTTTCTTT	CASSPLPGDDTEAFF
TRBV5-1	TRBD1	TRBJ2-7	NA	TGCGCCAGCAGCTCCTACAGGGGCTCCTACGAGCAGTACTTC	CASSSYRGSYEQYF
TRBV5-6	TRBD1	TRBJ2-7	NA	TGTGCCAGCAGTCGCCCGACAGGGGTGGACGAGCAGTACTTC	CASSRPTGVDEQYF
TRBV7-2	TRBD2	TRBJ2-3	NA	TGTGCCAGCAGCCTTCTAGCGGGGTCAGATACGCAGTATTTT	CASSLLAGSDTQYF